This record concerns one TCR beta chain sequence. The antigen remains undetermined. Gene and germline names: mouse. The missing CDR3 end, 1 residue past where the read stops, is filled in from the germline J gene. The data were taken from a study of tissue T cells after allogeneic stem cell transplantation. Study-level points and caveats: Sampling depth was limited, and the cohort was small and clinically varied. TCR repertoires tracked anatomic similarity, regardless of disease or transplant status.

This sample's time point: mouse harvest day 7 after allogeneic transplant. Mouse grafts combined 10^7 T-cell-depleted bone marrow cells with 10^6 splenic CD5+ T cells. B6 (H2b) cells into BALB/c (H2d) mice; tissues taken at day 7 or 14. Some clones are missing from TCRdb's copy, which holds only in-frame ones; the method was immunoSEQ multiplex PCR. The repertoire consists of under 2,500 clones, with about three fifths occurring once and the leading ten covering over 60%. CDR3 size: 14 residues. Trimming removed 4 bases at V and 0 bases at J, with 6 bases between. From germline, CDR1 is KGHPV and CDR2 FQNQEV (reference sequence).

The chain couples TRBV26 to TRBJ2-2, with no clear D. Sequences were obtained from spleen. This sequence was found in a female BALB/c mouse given C57BL/6 T cells with graft-versus-host disease after an allogeneic hematopoietic cell transplant. CDR3 DNA (partial): TGTGCCAGCAGTCGGGATTCAAACACCGGGCAGCTCTAC. Protein product: CASSRDSNTGQLY. The whole CDR3 reads CASSRDSNTGQLYF.